This T cell receptor (beta chain) was recovered during a study of CD8+ T cells in alopecia areata. The overall study: In an open-label trial, patients got 5 to 10 mg tofacitinib twice daily. The protocol delivered tofacitinib for 6 to 18 months, then withdrew it for 6 months.

The sequencing template was cDNA reverse transcribed from extracted RNA. Clones were sequenced by immunoSEQ multiplex PCR, and TCRdb holds only the in-frame ones, with some missing. Of about 97,000 clones listed, approximately 42% are singletons. General observations from the study: Normal skin contains resident alphabeta T cells, and these are also sequenced in scalp samples. Researchers reported that TCR sharing among patients proved less clear than in mice, possibly HLA-linked.

Regarding this clone: The antigen is undetermined.

The germline CDR1 and CDR2 sequences are SGHRS and YFSETQ. J was trimmed by 2 bases and V by 0 bases; bases with no gene match: 5. The CDR3 consists of 15 residues. The rearrangement links TRBV5-1 to TRBJ2-7; 7 nucleotides match TRBD2. This sequence originates from a human donor with alopecia areata. Sequences were obtained from CD4+ T cells sorted from blood. CDR3 bases: TGCGCCAGCAGCTTGGTGTCGGGGACTACCTACGAGCAGTACTTC. Protein product: CASSLVSGTTYEQYF.